Following are 23 T cell receptor beta chains from one sample sequenced in a study of blood T cell repertoires in COVID-19. Some clones are missing from TCRdb's copy, which holds only in-frame ones; the method was immunoSEQ multiplex PCR. This sample yields roughly 190,000 clones, of which about 85% are seen a single time; 20% to 25% belongs to the top ten. Input material: peripheral blood. All receptors come from a man aged 55-75 years with active or convalescent COVID-19.

The V gene is TRBV5-4, the J gene TRBJ2-2; D may be TRBD2 (5 bases). CDR3 length: 16 amino acids. The V end lost 1 base, the J end lost 4 bases, and 14 bases lay between the germline ends. The germline gives CDR1 SGHNT, CDR2 YYREEE (reference sequence). CDR3 nucleotide sequence: TGTGCCAGCAGCTTGATCGCCCCGGCGGGCACCGGGGAGCTGTTTTTT. Protein: CASSLIAPAGTGELFF.

V and J are TRBV5-1 and TRBJ2-1; no reliable D call. From germline, CDR1 is SGHRS and CDR2 YFSETQ. Trimming cost V 5 bases and J 0 bases, with 9 bases left between them. The CDR3 length is 14 residues. In nucleotides, the CDR3 is TGCGCCAGCAGGTTAGAGAGCTCCTACAATGAGCAGTTCTTC. It is translated as CASRLESSYNEQFF.

This clone was counted a single time. The chain is built from TRBV6-5 and TRBJ1-2; no firm D call. Trimming took off 6 bases at V and 9 bases at J, with 11 bases between the two ends. The CDR3 length is 11 residues. The germline CDR1 and CDR2 sequences are MNHEY and SVGAGI. CDR3 protein: CASRDGESYTF. DNA of the CDR3: TGTGCCAGCAGGGACGGGGAAAGCTACACCTTC.

The chain has TRBV5-1 and TRBJ2-7; D is perhaps TRBD2 (6 bases). Germline V CDR1 and CDR2: SGHRS, YFSETQ. Trimming removed 4 bases at V and 6 bases at J, with 11 bases between. The CDR3 runs to 12 residues. The CDR3 here is CASSPDGGEQYF. The CDR3 DNA follows: TGCGCCAGCAGCCCCGACGGGGGCGAGCAGTACTTC. Supplemented by reference TRBV5-1 and TRBJ2-7, the full variable domain reads KAGVTQTPRYLIKTRGQQVTLSCSPISGHRSVSWYQQTPGQGLQFLFEYFSETQRNKGNFPGRFSGRQFSNSRSEMNVSTLELGDSALYLCASSPDGGEQYFGPGTRLTVT.

This chain links TRBV28 with TRBJ1-1, with TRBD1 matching 10 bases. The length of the CDR3 is 16 residues. Germline lookup yields CDR1 MDHEN and CDR2 SYDVKM. Unmatched junction bases numbered 7, after V lost 5 bases and J lost 1 base. For the CDR3, the DNA is TGTGCCAGCAGTGAGGGACAGGGGTTTGGGAACACTGAAGCTTTCTTT. Its protein product is CASSEGQGFGNTEAFF.

J is TRBJ2-7 and V is TRBV4-1; 7 bases line up with TRBD2. The CDR3 covers 14 residues. V lost 4 bases and J lost 3; bases outside the gene matches: 6. CDR1 is MGHRA, CDR2 YSYEKL, per germline. CDR3 nucleotide sequence: TGCGCCAGCAGCCCTGGGAGGGGCCTCTACGAGCAGTACTTC. It specifies CASSPGRGLYEQYF.

The chain recombines TRBV30 with TRBJ1-2, with a weak D call TRBD1 (5 bases). CDR1 GTSNPN and CDR2 SVGIG come from the germline V gene (reference sequence). Deletions cut 2 bases from V and 4 bases from J, with 11 bases between. There are 13 residues in the CDR3. CDR3 protein: CAWSLGRLYGYTF. CDR3 DNA sequence: TGTGCCTGGAGTTTGGGGCGACTCTATGGCTACACCTTC. The full variable domain, in which reference TRBV30 and TRBJ1-2 provide the parts outside the CDR3, is SQTIHQWPATLVQPVGSPLSLECTVEGTSNPNLYWYRQAAGRGLQLLFYSVGIGQISSEVPQNLSASRPQDRQFILSSKKLLLSDSGFYLCAWSLGRLYGYTFGSGTRLTVV.

The gene calls are TRBV19 and TRBJ2-7, with D maybe TRBD2 (6 bases). Deletions cut 5 bases from V and 3 bases from J, with 14 bases between. CDR3 size: 14 residues. The germline V gene has CDR1 LNHDA and CDR2 SQIVND (reference sequence). The DNA of the CDR3 is TGTGCCAGTAGTCCCCCGGGCGGGGTCTACGAGCAGTACTTC. The encoded protein is CASSPPGGVYEQYF.

The chain employs TRBV9 and TRBJ2-7; a weak D match, TRBD2 (6 bases). The V end lost 5 bases, the J end lost 2 bases, and 14 bases lay between the germline ends. Germline CDR1 reads SGDLS; CDR2 reads YYNGEE. The CDR3 runs 14 residues. In nucleotides, the CDR3 is TGTGCCAGCAGTCGCAGGGACTCCGCCTACGAGCAGTACTTC. Protein sequence: CASSRRDSAYEQYF.

This chain links TRBV5-1 with TRBJ2-7, with D tentatively TRBD2 (5 bases). Looked up from germline, CDR1 is SGHRS and CDR2 is YFSETQ. This CDR3 has 15 amino acids. The V end lost 0 bases, the J end lost 3 bases, and 13 bases lay between the germline ends. This CDR3 reads CASSLVGGYDYEQYF. The CDR3 bases are TGCGCCAGCAGCTTGGTTGGAGGATATGACTACGAGCAGTACTTC.

The CDR3 reads CASSAQGDTQYF. The CDR3 bases are TGTGCCAGCAGCGCCCAGGGGGATACGCAGTATTTT. V gene TRBV7-9 combines with J gene TRBJ2-3; TRBD1 is a possible D gene (6 bases). V was pared by 5 bases and J by 6 bases, with 9 bases between. This CDR3 spans 12 amino acids. Germline V gene data show CDR1 as SEHNR and CDR2 as FQNEAQ (reference sequence). Using reference TRBV7-9 and TRBJ2-3 for the parts outside the CDR3, the full variable domain is DTGVSQNPRHKITKRGQNVTFRCDPISEHNRLYWYRQTLGQGPEFLTYFQNEAQLEKSRLLSDRFSAERPKGSFSTLEIQRTEQGDSAMYLCASSAQGDTQYFGPGTRLTVL.

The rearrangement links TRBV2 to TRBJ2-3; 8 bases are shared with TRBD2. Trimming removed 4 bases from V and 4 bases from J; junction bases left unmatched: 10. Per germline, CDR1 SNHLY and CDR2 FYNNEI. This CDR3 has 16 residues. The CDR3 protein is CASSAGGRNPADTQYF. The CDR3 nucleotides read TGTGCCAGCAGTGCGGGGGGGCGAAACCCCGCAGATACGCAGTATTTT.

Comments on this clone: Different DNA sequences within this sample yield the same CDR3. The chain recombines TRBV10-1 with TRBJ1-1; D unresolved. The CDR3 is 14 residues long. Trimming shortened V by 2 bases and J by 1 base, and 8 bases separated the two germline ends. The germline V gene has CDR1 WNHNN and CDR2 SYGVQD (reference sequence). The chain's CDR3 is CASSERRGNTEAFF. DNA for the CDR3: TGCGCCAGCAGTGAGAGGCGCGGGAACACTGAAGCTTTCTTT.

The DNA for the CDR3 is TGCGCCAGCTCACAGGGGGCGAGGACCGGGGAGCTGTTTTTT. As protein: CASSQGARTGELFF. V and J are TRBV5-1 and TRBJ2-2, with TRBD1 identical over 9 bases. Germline values: CDR1 SGHRS, CDR2 YFSETQ. The V and J ends lost 7 bases and 5 bases, in that order; junction bases with no gene match: 6. The CDR3 totals 14 residues.

The chain has TRBV5-4 and TRBJ2-5; a possible D gene is TRBD1 (6 bases). Germline CDR1 is SGHNT and CDR2 is YYREEE (reference sequence). The CDR3 length is 14 residues. Trimming shortened V by 1 base and J by 1 base, and 8 bases separated the two germline ends. CDR3 protein: CASSLIGGQETQYF. In nucleotides, the CDR3 is TGTGCCAGCAGCTTGATAGGGGGCCAAGAGACCCAGTACTTC.

The gene calls are TRBV2 and TRBJ2-3, with 10 bases identical to TRBD2. Germline CDR1 and CDR2: SNHLY and FYNNEI. CDR3 size: 13 residues. J was trimmed by 3 bases and V by 9 bases; bases with no gene match: 3. CDR3 nucleotides: TGTGCCAGTTATAGCGGGGGGACAGATACGCAGTATTTT. This sequence encodes CASYSGGTDTQYF.

This clone was observed a single time. The chain combines TRBV5-4 with TRBJ2-6; D is undetermined. V was trimmed by 7 bases and J by 1 base, leaving 9 bases between them. The CDR3 is 14 amino acids. Germline V gene data show CDR1 as SGHNT and CDR2 as YYREEE (reference sequence). The DNA of the CDR3 is TGTGCCAGCGGTCGTCAGTCTGGGGCCAACGTCCTGACTTTC. Translated, it gives CASGRQSGANVLTF.

The rearrangement links TRBV4-1 to TRBJ2-5, with D tentatively TRBD2 (7 bases). V was cut by 6 bases and J by 2 bases, with 22 bases left in between. Germline-derived CDR1 and CDR2 are MGHRA and YSYEKL. The CDR3 is 17 amino acids. This chain's CDR3 is CASSRNGGPTAQETQYF. The CDR3 DNA sequence: TGCGCCAGCAGTCGCAACGGGGGGCCCACCGCACAAGAGACCCAGTACTTC.

This chain links TRBV30 with TRBJ1-3; TRBD1 aligns across 7 bases. This CDR3 is 14 amino acids long. With V trimmed by 1 base and J by 7 bases, 7 bases remained unmatched. CDR1 is GTSNPN, CDR2 SVGIG, per germline (reference sequence). The CDR3 DNA reads TGTGCCTGGAGTGCGACAGGGAGCGCGAACACCATATATTTT. Its protein product is CAWSATGSANTIYF.

This chain uses TRBV2 with TRBJ1-4, with D perhaps TRBD1 (5 bases). V dropped 4 bases and J dropped 8 bases, with 14 bases sitting between them. The CDR3 loop spans 14 amino acids. Looked up from germline, CDR1 is SNHLY and CDR2 is FYNNEI. CDR3 bases: TGTGCCAGCAGTGTCTTTGGGAGGGGCGAAAAACTGTTTTTT. It translates to CASSVFGRGEKLFF.

This chain uses TRBV18 with TRBJ1-6; 8 bases line up with TRBD1. In germline, CDR1 is KGHSH, CDR2 LQKENI. The CDR3 length is 16 residues. The junction had 11 bases not matched to a gene; V was cut back by 3 bases and J by 10 bases. CDR3 nucleotides: TGTGCCAGCTCACCCGAAGGTCGGGGACAGGAGTCACCCCTCCACTTT. Protein: CASSPEGRGQESPLHF.

The rearrangement links TRBV2 to TRBJ2-2; 8 bases align to TRBD2. Germline loops: CDR1 SNHLY, CDR2 FYNNEI. Trimming at V came to 3 bases and at J to 5 bases, leaving 8 bases not matched to a gene. This CDR3 is 16 amino acids long. Here the CDR3 DNA reads TGTGCCAGCAGTGAGACGCGGGGGGTAACGACCGGGGAGCTGTTTTTT. This sequence encodes CASSETRGVTTGELFF.

This chain joins TRBV11-2 and TRBJ1-6; TRBD1 aligns across 7 bases. Trimming took 2 bases from V and 6 from J; bases not matched to a gene: 1. CDR1 SGHAT and CDR2 FQNNGV come from the germline V gene. The CDR3 runs 14 residues. CDR3 loop: CASSLNRGNSPLHF. Written as DNA, the CDR3 is TGTGCCAGCAGCTTAAACAGGGGTAATTCACCCCTCCACTTT.